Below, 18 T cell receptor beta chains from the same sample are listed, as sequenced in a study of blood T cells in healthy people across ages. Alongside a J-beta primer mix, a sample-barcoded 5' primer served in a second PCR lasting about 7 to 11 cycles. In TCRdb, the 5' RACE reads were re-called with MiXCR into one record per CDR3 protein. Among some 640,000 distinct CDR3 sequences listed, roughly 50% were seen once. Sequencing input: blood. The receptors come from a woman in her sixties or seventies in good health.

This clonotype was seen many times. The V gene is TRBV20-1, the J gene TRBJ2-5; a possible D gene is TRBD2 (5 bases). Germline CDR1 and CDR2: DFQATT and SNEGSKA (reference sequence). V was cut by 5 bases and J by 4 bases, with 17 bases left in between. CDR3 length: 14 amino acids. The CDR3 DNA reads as TGCAGTGCTGGCGCAGGTAGCGATCGAGAGACCCAGTACTTC. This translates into CSAGAGSDRETQYF.

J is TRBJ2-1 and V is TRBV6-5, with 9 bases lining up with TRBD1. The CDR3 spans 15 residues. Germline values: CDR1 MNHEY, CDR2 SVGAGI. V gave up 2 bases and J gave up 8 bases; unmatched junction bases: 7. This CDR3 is CASSYQGQGIYEQFF. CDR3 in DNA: TGTGCCAGCAGTTACCAGGGACAGGGAATCTATGAGCAGTTCTTC.

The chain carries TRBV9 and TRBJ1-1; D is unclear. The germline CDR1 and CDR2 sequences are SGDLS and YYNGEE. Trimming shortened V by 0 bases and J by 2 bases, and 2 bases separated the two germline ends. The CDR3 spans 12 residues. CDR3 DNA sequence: TGTGCCAGCAGCGTAGATAACACTGAAGCTTTCTTT. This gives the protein CASSVDNTEAFF. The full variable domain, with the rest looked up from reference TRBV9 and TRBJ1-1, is DSGVTQTPKHLITATGQRVTLRCSPRSGDLSVYWYQQSLDQGLQFLIQYYNGEERAKGNILERFSAQQFPDLHSELNLSSLELGDSALYFCASSVDNTEAFFGQGTRLTVV.

Here the CDR3 reads CAIRTGQLTNEQFF. CDR3 DNA sequence: TGTGCCATCAGGACGGGACAGCTTACCAATGAGCAGTTCTTC. The chain employs TRBV10-3 and TRBJ2-1; 7 bases match TRBD1. V dropped 6 bases and J dropped 6; count of bases not matched to a gene: 8. Germline CDR1 reads ENHRY; CDR2 reads SYGVKD. The CDR3 runs to 14 residues.

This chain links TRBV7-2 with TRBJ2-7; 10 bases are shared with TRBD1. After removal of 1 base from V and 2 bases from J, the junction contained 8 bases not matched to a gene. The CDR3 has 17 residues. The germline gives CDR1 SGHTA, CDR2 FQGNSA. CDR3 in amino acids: CASSLVGTGTGAYEQYF. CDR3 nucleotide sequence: TGTGCCAGCAGCTTAGTAGGGACCGGGACAGGGGCCTACGAGCAGTACTTC.

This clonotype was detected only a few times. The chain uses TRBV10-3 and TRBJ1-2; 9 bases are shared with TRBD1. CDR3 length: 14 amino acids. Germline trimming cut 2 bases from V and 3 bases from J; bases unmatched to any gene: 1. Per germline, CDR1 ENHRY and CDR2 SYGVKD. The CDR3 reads CAISERDRDYGYTF. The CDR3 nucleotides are TGTGCCATCAGTGAGAGGGACAGGGACTATGGCTACACCTTC.

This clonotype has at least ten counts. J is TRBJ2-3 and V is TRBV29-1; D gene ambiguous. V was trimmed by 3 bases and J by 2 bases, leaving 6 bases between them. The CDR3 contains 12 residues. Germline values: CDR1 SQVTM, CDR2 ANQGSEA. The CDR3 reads CSVDPYTDTQYF. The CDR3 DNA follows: TGCAGCGTTGACCCCTACACAGATACGCAGTATTTT.

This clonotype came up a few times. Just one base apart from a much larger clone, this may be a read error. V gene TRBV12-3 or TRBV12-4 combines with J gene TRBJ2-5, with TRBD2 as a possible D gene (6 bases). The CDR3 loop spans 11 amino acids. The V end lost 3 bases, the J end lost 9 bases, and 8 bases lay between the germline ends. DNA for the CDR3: TGTGCCAGCAGTTTTTTAGCGGCCCAGTACTTC. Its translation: CASSFLAAQYF.

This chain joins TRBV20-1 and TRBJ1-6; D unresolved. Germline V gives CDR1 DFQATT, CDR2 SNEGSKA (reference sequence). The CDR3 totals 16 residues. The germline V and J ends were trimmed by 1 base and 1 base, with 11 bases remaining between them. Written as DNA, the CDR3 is TGCAGTGCTAGAGTGGGTCGGCAGTCCTATAATTCACCCCTCCACTTT. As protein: CSARVGRQSYNSPLHF.

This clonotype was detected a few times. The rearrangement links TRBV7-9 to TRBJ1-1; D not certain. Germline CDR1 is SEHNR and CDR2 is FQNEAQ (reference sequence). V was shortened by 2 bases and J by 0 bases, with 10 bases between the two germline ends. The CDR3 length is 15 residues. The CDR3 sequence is CASSLQVWLNTEAFF. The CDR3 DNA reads TGTGCCAGCAGCTTACAGGTTTGGTTGAACACTGAAGCTTTCTTT.

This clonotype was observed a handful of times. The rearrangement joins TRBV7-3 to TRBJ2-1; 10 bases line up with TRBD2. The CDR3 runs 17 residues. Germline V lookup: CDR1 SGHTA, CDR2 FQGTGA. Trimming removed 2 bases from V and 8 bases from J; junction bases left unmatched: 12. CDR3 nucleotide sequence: TGTGCCAGCAGCTTACCCCCGGGACTAGCGCCGTGGGATGAGCAGTTCTTC. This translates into CASSLPPGLAPWDEQFF.

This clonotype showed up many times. The CDR3 here is CASRGDRGRGTDTQYF. Here the CDR3 DNA reads TGTGCCAGCAGGGGGGACAGGGGGCGCGGAACAGATACGCAGTATTTT. This chain connects TRBV28 to TRBJ2-3, with 12 bases that match TRBD1. J was trimmed by 3 bases and V by 6 bases; bases with no gene match: 7. The germline gives CDR1 MDHEN, CDR2 SYDVKM. The CDR3 runs to 16 residues.

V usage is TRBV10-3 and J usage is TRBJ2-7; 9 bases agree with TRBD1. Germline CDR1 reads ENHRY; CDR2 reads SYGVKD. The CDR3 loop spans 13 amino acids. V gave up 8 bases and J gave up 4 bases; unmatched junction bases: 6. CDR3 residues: CAIHRDRAYEQYF. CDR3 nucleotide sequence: TGTGCCATCCACCGGGACAGGGCTTACGAGCAGTACTTC.

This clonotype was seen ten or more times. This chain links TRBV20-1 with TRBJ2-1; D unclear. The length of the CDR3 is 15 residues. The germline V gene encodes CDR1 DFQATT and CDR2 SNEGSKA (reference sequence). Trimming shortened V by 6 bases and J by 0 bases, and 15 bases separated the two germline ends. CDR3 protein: CSASHSLLSYNEQFF. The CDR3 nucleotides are TGCAGTGCCAGTCACAGCCTACTCTCCTACAATGAGCAGTTCTTC.

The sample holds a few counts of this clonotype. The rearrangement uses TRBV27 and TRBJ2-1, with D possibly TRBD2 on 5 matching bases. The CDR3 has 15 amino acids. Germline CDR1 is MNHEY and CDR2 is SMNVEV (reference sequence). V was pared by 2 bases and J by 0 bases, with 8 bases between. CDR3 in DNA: TGTGCCAGCAGTTTAGCACTAGTCTCCTACAATGAGCAGTTCTTC. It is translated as CASSLALVSYNEQFF.

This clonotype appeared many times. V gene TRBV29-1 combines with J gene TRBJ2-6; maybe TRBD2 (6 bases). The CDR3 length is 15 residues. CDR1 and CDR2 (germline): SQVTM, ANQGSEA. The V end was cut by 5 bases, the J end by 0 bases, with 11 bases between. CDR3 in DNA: TGCAGCGTTAGCGGAGGGAGCTCTGGGGCCAACGTCCTGACTTTC. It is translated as CSVSGGSSGANVLTF.

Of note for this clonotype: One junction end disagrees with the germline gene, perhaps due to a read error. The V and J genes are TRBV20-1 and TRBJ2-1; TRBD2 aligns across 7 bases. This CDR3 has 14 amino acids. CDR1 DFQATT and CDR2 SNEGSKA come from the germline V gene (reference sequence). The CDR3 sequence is CSARLAGSCNEQFF. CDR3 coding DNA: TGCAGTGCTCGATTAGCGGGCTCCTGCAATGAGCAGTTCTTC.

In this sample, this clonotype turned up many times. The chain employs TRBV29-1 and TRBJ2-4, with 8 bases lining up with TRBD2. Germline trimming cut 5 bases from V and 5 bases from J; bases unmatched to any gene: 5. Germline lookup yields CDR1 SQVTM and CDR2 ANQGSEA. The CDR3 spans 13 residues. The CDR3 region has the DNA TGCAGCGTTACCCGGGGGGGGCAAAACATTCAGTACTTC. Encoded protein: CSVTRGGQNIQYF.